The T cell receptor beta chain described here comes from a study of blood T cell repertoires in COVID-19. About the study: Whether acute or convalescent, the COVID-19 samples came from the United States, Italy and Spain. Sample material is recorded as cDNA or gDNA derived from T cells, B-cell-depleted T cells, or PBMCs.

Per the germline V gene, CDR1 is SGHAT and CDR2 is FQNNGV. V shed 2 bases and J shed 3 bases, with 10 bases lying between them. The CDR3 spans 15 residues. In the original analysis: Cell counts per sample came from amplifying reference gene primers. Assay used: immunoSEQ multiplex PCR; TCRdb lists only in-frame clones, some missing. The DNA gave D and trimming, while V, J and clone size come from that table. The table records under 500,000 clones, 80% to 90% of them present only once. The sample was peripheral blood. The rearrangement joins TRBV11-2 to TRBJ2-2; D is ambiguous. The sequence derives from a woman aged 25-40 years with acute or convalescent COVID-19. The CDR3 here is CASSLYSLYTGELFF. In DNA, the CDR3 is TGTGCCAGCAGCTTATACAGCCTGTACACCGGGGAGCTGTTTTTT. Full variable domain (rest looked up from reference TRBV11-2 and TRBJ2-2): EAGVAQSPRYKIIEKRQSVAFWCNPISGHATLYWYQQILGQGPKLLIQFQNNGVVDDSQLPKDRFSAERLKGVDSTLKIQPAKLEDSAVYLCASSLYSLYTGELFFGEGSRLTVL.